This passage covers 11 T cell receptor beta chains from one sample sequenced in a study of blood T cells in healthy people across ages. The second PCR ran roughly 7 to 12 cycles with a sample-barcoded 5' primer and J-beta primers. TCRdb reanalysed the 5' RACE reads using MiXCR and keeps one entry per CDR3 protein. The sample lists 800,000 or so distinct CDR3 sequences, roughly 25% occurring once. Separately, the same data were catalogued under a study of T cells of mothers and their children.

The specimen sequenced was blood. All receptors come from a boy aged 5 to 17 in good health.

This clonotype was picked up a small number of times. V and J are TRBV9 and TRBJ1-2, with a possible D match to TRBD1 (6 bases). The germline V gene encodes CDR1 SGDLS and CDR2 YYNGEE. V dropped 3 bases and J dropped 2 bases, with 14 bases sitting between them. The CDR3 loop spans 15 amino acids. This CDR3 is CASSERDTGNYGYTF. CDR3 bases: TGTGCCAGCAGCGAGAGAGATACAGGGAACTATGGCTACACCTTC.

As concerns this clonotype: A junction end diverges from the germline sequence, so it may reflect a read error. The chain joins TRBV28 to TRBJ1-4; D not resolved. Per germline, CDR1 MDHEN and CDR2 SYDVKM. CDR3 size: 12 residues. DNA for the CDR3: TGTGCCAGCAGTTCAACAAATGAAAAACTGTTTTTT. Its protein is CASSSTNEKLFF.

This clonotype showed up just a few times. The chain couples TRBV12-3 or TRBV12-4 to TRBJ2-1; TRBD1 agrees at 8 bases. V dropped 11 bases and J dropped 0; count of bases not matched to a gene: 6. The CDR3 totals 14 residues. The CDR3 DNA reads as TGTGCCGGCCGTACAGGGGGCTCCTACAATGAGCAGTTCTTC. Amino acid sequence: CAGRTGGSYNEQFF.

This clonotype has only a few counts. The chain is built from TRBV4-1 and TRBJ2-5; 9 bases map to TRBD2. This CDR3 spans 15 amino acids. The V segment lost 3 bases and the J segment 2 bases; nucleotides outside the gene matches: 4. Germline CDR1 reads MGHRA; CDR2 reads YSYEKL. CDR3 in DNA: TGCGCCAGCAGCCATTCGACTAGCGGACAAGAGACCCAGTACTTC. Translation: CASSHSTSGQETQYF.

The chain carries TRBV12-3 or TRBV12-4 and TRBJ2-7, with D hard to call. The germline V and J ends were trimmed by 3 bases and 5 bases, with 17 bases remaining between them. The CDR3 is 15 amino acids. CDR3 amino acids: CASSLATTVGHEQYF. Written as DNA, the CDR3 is TGTGCCAGCAGTTTGGCCACCACGGTCGGGCACGAGCAGTACTTC.

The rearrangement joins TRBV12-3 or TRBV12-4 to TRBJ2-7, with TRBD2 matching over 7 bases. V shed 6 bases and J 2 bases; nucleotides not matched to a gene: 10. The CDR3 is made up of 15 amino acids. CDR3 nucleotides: TGTGCCAGCAGCATTAGCGGGTCCTTCCCCTACGAGCAGTACTTC. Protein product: CASSISGSFPYEQYF.

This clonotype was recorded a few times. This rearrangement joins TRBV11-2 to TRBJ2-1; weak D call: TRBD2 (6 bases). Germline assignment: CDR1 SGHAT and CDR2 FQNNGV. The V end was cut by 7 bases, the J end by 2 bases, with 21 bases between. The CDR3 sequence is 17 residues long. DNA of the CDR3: TGTGCCAGCACCTCCCTAGGTTCAGGCGGGACCTACAATGAGCAGTTCTTC. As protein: CASTSLGSGGTYNEQFF.

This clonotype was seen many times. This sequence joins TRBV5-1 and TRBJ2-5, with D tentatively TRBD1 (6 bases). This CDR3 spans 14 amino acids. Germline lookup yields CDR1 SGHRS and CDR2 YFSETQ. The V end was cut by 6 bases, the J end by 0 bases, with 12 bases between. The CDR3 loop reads CASTTGQYQETQYF. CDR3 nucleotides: TGCGCCAGCACGACCGGACAGTACCAAGAGACCCAGTACTTC.

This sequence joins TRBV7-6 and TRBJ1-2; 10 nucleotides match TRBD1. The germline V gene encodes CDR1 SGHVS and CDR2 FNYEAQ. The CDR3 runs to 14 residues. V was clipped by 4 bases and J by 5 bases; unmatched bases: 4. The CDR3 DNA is TGTGCCAGCAGCTCATGGGACAGGGGTTATGGCTACACCTTC. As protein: CASSSWDRGYGYTF.

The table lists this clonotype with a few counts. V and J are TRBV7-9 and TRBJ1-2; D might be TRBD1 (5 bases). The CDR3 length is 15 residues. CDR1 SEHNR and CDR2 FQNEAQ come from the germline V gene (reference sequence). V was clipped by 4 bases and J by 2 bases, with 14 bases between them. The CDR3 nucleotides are TGTGCCAGCAGCTCTAGGGAGAGGGACAACTATGGCTACACCTTC. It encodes CASSSRERDNYGYTF.

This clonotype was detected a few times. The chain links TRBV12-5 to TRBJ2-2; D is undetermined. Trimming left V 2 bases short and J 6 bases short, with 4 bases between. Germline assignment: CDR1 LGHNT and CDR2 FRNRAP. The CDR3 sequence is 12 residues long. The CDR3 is CASGLTPGELFF. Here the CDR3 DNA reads TGTGCTAGTGGTTTGACCCCCGGGGAGCTGTTTTTT. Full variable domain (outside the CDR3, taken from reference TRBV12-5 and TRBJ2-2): DARVTQTPRHKVTEMGQEVTMRCQPILGHNTVFWYRQTMMQGLELLAYFRNRAPLDDSGMPKDRFSAEMPDATLATLKIQPSEPRDSAVYFCASGLTPGELFFGEGSRLTVL.